This record covers a single T cell receptor (beta chain). Its antigen is currently unknown. 13 Jbeta primers and 60 Vbeta primers were used for the PCR. Sequenced by immunoSEQ multiplex PCR; TCRdb stores in-frame clones only, minus some. The repertoire holds under 150,000 clones, with roughly 82% as singletons. The data were taken from a study of cytomegalovirus exposure and HLA in healthy donors. Study observations and caveats: Donors were assumed by presence/absence analyses to have roughly uniform sequencing depth. CMV antigen specificity was confirmed in vitro for a few CMV-associated chains.

Those who donated were healthy bone marrow donors. Germline assignment: CDR1 GTSNPN and CDR2 SVGIG (reference sequence). The V gene lost 1 base and the J gene lost 1 base, with 13 bases spanning the gap. The CDR3 totals 15 residues. The chain combines TRBV30 with TRBJ1-1; the D is unclear. What was sequenced was PBMCs. The sequence derives from a boy younger than 18 in good health and CMV-seronegative. CDR3 nucleotide sequence: TGTGCCTGGAGTGCACCCCGGGAGGCGAACACTGAAGCTTTCTTT. Translation gives CAWSAPREANTEAFF.